This T cell receptor (beta chain) was sequenced for a study of CD8+ T cells in alopecia areata. In regard to this clone: No antigen is known for it.

As to treatment: oral pan-JAK inhibitor, 5-10 mg twice daily. Sequencing templates came from extracted RNA that was reverse transcribed into cDNA. Produced via immunoSEQ multiplex PCR; TCRdb's table is partial and in-frame only. The sample includes 150,000 to 200,000 clones, 58% of them seen just once. Points from the study as a whole: How baseline CD8+ expansion relates to response remains uncertain (there was one nonresponder).

The clonotype was recovered from a human donor with alopecia areata. The sample consisted of CD8+ T cells sorted from blood, taken at week 24, from a patient treated with tofacitinib.

The CDR3 region is CASSFPTAPTGANVLTF. CDR3 DNA: TGTGCCAGCAGCTTTCCCACCGCCCCCACTGGGGCCAACGTCCTGACTTTC. This chain joins TRBV7-9 and TRBJ2-6; D gene uncertain. Between the trimmed V and J ends, which lost 3 bases and 2 bases, there was a span of 14 bases. Germline lookup yields CDR1 SEHNR and CDR2 FQNEAQ (reference sequence). This CDR3 contains 17 residues.